Below, 30 T cell receptor beta chains from the same sample are listed, as sequenced in a study of Ad26.COV2.S vaccination and SARS-CoV-2 variants. Regarding treatment: some 20 received Ad26.COV2.S at low or high dose, single or two shots; about five received placebo; per-sample allocation not given. The samples date from day 63 after the first vaccine or placebo injection. Clones were sequenced by immunoSEQ multiplex PCR, and TCRdb holds only the in-frame ones, with some missing. This sample has about 420,000 clones, with over 75% found just once. The source material was peripheral blood, sampled in a trial of Ad26.COV2.S vaccine versus placebo. The source is a person aged 18 to 65 who received the Ad26.COV2.S COVID-19 vaccine or a placebo.

The rearrangement links TRBV5-1 to TRBJ2-1, with D possibly being TRBD1 or TRBD2 (5 bases each). Germline V CDR1 and CDR2: SGHRS, YFSETQ. V dropped 2 bases and J dropped 8 bases, with 11 bases sitting between them. This CDR3 region has 13 residues. This CDR3 reads CASSFGTFYEQFF. DNA for the CDR3: TGCGCCAGCAGCTTTGGGACCTTCTATGAGCAGTTCTTC.

The rearrangement joins TRBV25-1 to TRBJ1-2; D possibly corresponds to TRBD1 (5 bases). Germline V gene sequence: CDR1 MGHDK, CDR2 SYGVNS. Trimming stripped 6 bases from V and 2 bases from J, with 10 bases between. This CDR3 comprises 13 residues. For the CDR3, the DNA is TGTGCCAGCAGGGGGGACGGGAACTATGGCTACACCTTC. This translates into CASRGDGNYGYTF.

The count of this clone is one. This sequence joins TRBV5-6 and TRBJ2-2; TRBD1 matches 7 bases. Germline-derived CDR1 and CDR2 are SGHDT and YYEEEE. The CDR3 covers 13 residues. V lost 4 bases to trimming and J lost 4 bases; unmatched junction nucleotides: 1. This CDR3 reads CASSPGGTGELFF. CDR3 sequence (DNA): TGTGCCAGCAGCCCAGGGGGCACCGGGGAGCTGTTTTTT.

This chain joins TRBV19 and TRBJ2-3; 10 bases map to TRBD2. Germline-derived CDR1 and CDR2 are LNHDA and SQIVND (reference sequence). Trimming cost V 5 bases and J 0 bases; bases outside gene matches: 8. The CDR3 covers 17 residues. The CDR3 region has the DNA TGTGCCAGTAGTCTGCTCGGACTAGCGGTTAGCACAGATACGCAGTATTTT. It codes for CASSLLGLAVSTDTQYF.

The chain uses TRBV3-1 (or the pseudogene TRBV3-2) and TRBJ2-6, with D perhaps matching TRBD2 (5 bases). This CDR3 is 15 amino acids long. Germline lookup yields CDR1 LGHDT and CDR2 YNNKEL (reference sequence). V lost 3 bases, J lost 4 bases, and 10 bases lay in between. The CDR3 region is CASSQRVAGANVLTF. The CDR3 nucleotides read TGTGCCAGCAGCCAGAGGGTGGCGGGGGCCAACGTCCTGACTTTC.

Here the CDR3 reads CASRTFKTDTQYF. The CDR3 nucleotides read TGCGCCAGCAGGACGTTTAAAACAGATACGCAGTATTTT. The chain couples TRBV4-3 to TRBJ2-3; D not certain. Germline values: CDR1 LGHNA, CDR2 YSLEER. Trimming stripped 6 bases from V and 3 bases from J, with 10 bases between. The length of the CDR3 is 13 residues.

This chain joins TRBV6-1 and TRBJ1-2, with a tentative D call TRBD1 (5 bases). Germline CDR1 reads MNHNS; CDR2 reads SASEGT. V lost 3 bases to trimming and J lost 3 bases, with 8 bases between them. The CDR3 totals 13 residues. This CDR3 is CASSDSRDYGYTF. The CDR3 nucleotides are TGTGCCAGCAGTGATTCCAGGGACTATGGCTACACCTTC.

This chain links TRBV4-3 with TRBJ1-2; 11 nucleotides align to TRBD1. Germline-derived CDR1 and CDR2 are LGHNA and YSLEER. The CDR3 covers 15 residues. V lost 2 bases to trimming and J lost 4 bases; unmatched junction nucleotides: 3. The CDR3 loop reads CASSQRTGGTYGYTF. The CDR3 DNA is TGCGCCAGCAGCCAACGGACAGGGGGCACCTATGGCTACACCTTC.

The chain is built from TRBV14 and TRBJ2-5, with TRBD2 as a possible D gene (6 bases). This CDR3 has 17 amino acids. Germline V CDR1 and CDR2: SGHDN, FVKESK. V was trimmed by 2 bases and J by 3 bases, leaving 19 bases between them. The CDR3 DNA reads TGTGCCAGCAGCCAACATAACCGGGGACTGCTTAAAGAGACCCAGTACTTC. This sequence encodes CASSQHNRGLLKETQYF.

The genes are TRBV11-2 and TRBJ2-2; D gene ambiguous. Trimming left V 3 bases short and J 6 bases short, with 8 bases between. From germline, CDR1 is SGHAT and CDR2 FQNNGV. This CDR3 spans 13 amino acids. The CDR3 protein is CASSFGYAGELFF. CDR3 sequence (DNA): TGTGCCAGCAGCTTTGGGTACGCCGGGGAGCTGTTTTTT. The full variable domain, its missing parts supplied by reference TRBV11-2 and TRBJ2-2, is EAGVAQSPRYKIIEKRQSVAFWCNPISGHATLYWYQQILGQGPKLLIQFQNNGVVDDSQLPKDRFSAERLKGVDSTLKIQPAKLEDSAVYLCASSFGYAGELFFGEGSRLTVL.

This chain connects TRBV6-5 to TRBJ1-2; 10 bases map to TRBD1. The CDR3 is 15 residues long. Germline loops: CDR1 MNHEY, CDR2 SVGAGI. V lost 2 bases and J lost 2; bases outside the gene matches: 2. CDR3 amino acids: CASSYGTGANYGYTF. The CDR3 DNA is TGTGCCAGCAGTTACGGGACAGGGGCCAACTATGGCTACACCTTC.

CDR3 amino acids: CASSARQGANTEAFF. CDR3 coding DNA: TGTGCCAGCAGCGCACGTCAGGGGGCAAACACTGAAGCTTTCTTT. The V and J genes are TRBV9 and TRBJ1-1; 8 bases are shared with TRBD1. Germline assignment: CDR1 SGDLS and CDR2 YYNGEE. The CDR3 loop spans 15 amino acids. Trimming at V came to 3 bases and at J to 2 bases, leaving 6 bases not matched to a gene.

The chain uses TRBV28 and TRBJ2-2; TRBD2 agrees at 7 bases. There are 15 residues in the CDR3. With V trimmed by 2 bases and J by 4 bases, 4 bases remained unmatched. CDR1 MDHEN and CDR2 SYDVKM come from the germline V gene. The CDR3 spells CASSLGWGGTGELFF. In DNA, the CDR3 is TGTGCCAGCAGTTTAGGCTGGGGGGGCACCGGGGAGCTGTTTTTT.

This clone turned up a few times. The J gene is TRBJ2-2, the V gene TRBV7-9; 10 bases match TRBD1. CDR1 is SEHNR, CDR2 FQNEAQ, per germline (reference sequence). The trim removed 6 bases at V and 8 bases at J, leaving 9 bases unmatched. The CDR3 loop spans 15 amino acids. CDR3 nucleotides: TGTGCCAGCAGACGCACCGGGACAGGGGATGGGGAGCTGTTTTTT. It yields the protein CASRRTGTGDGELFF.

The chain employs TRBV2 and TRBJ1-6; TRBD1 matches at 8 bases. V was pared by 9 bases and J by 7 bases, with 5 bases of the junction left unmatched. CDR1 and CDR2 (germline): SNHLY, FYNNEI. This CDR3 contains 13 residues. The chain's CDR3 is CARMDRANSPLHF. The CDR3 nucleotides read TGTGCCAGGATGGACAGGGCGAATTCACCCCTCCACTTT.

The chain has TRBV5-1 and TRBJ2-3, with 8 bases matching TRBD1. The CDR3 is 14 amino acids. The V gene's germline CDR1 is SGHRS and CDR2 YFSETQ. The J segment lost 4 bases and the V segment lost 6 bases, leaving 7 bases of the junction unmatched. As DNA, the CDR3 is TGCGCCAGCACCCTACAGGGGGAGGCAGATACGCAGTATTTT. Amino acid sequence: CASTLQGEADTQYF.

This clone was recorded once. This same CDR3 is encoded by further DNA sequences in the sample. The chain carries TRBV9 and TRBJ1-1; D possibly corresponds to TRBD1 (5 bases). The CDR3 totals 13 residues. Germline loops: CDR1 SGDLS, CDR2 YYNGEE. V was shortened by 3 bases and J by 4 bases, with 10 bases between the two germline ends. The CDR3 spells CASSAGQGTEAFF. The CDR3 nucleotides read TGTGCCAGCAGCGCGGGGCAGGGCACTGAAGCTTTCTTT.

The chain carries TRBV5-1 and TRBJ1-5; D possibly corresponds to TRBD1 (5 bases). This CDR3 contains 13 residues. V lost 9 bases and J 3 bases, leaving 13 bases between the germline ends. The germline CDR1 and CDR2 sequences are SGHRS and YFSETQ. The CDR3 is CAIPGLNNQPQHF. For the CDR3, the DNA is TGCGCCATCCCGGGACTCAACAATCAGCCCCAGCATTTT.

J is TRBJ1-2 and V is TRBV7-9, with TRBD1 identical over 9 bases. There are 16 residues in the CDR3. Germline V CDR1 and CDR2: SEHNR, FQNEAQ (reference sequence). The J segment lost 8 bases and the V segment lost 6 bases, leaving 16 bases of the junction unmatched. The CDR3 spells CASSSEPGQGRGGYTF. In nucleotides, the CDR3 is TGTGCCAGCAGTTCTGAACCGGGACAGGGAAGAGGAGGCTACACCTTC.

The chain uses TRBV4-1 and TRBJ1-2, with 7 bases identical to TRBD1. Trimming removed 1 base from V and 4 bases from J; junction bases left unmatched: 3. CDR1 and CDR2 from the germline V gene are MGHRA and YSYEKL. The CDR3 consists of 14 residues. The CDR3: CASSQGTGLYGYTF. CDR3 nucleotide sequence: TGCGCCAGCAGCCAAGGGACAGGCCTCTATGGCTACACCTTC.

The rearrangement links TRBV11-2 to TRBJ2-7; TRBD1 might be the D (5 bases). The CDR3 covers 13 residues. V was pared by 1 base and J by 3 bases, with 7 bases between. Germline CDR1 and CDR2: SGHAT and FQNNGV. CDR3 DNA sequence: TGTGCCAGCAGCTTAGCAGGGATCTACGAGCAGTACTTC. It encodes CASSLAGIYEQYF.

The chain carries TRBV28 and TRBJ1-1, with 7 bases lining up with TRBD1. Germline V gene lookup returns CDR1 MDHEN and CDR2 SYDVKM. The CDR3 spans 14 residues. V lost 5 bases to trimming and J lost 4 bases; unmatched junction nucleotides: 7. The CDR3 DNA follows: TGTGCCAGCAGTACACAGGGGCGGGCCACTGAAGCTTTCTTT. Amino acids: CASSTQGRATEAFF.

The chain employs TRBV30 and TRBJ1-1; no clear D. V lost 4 bases and J 7 bases, leaving 13 bases between the germline ends. The germline V gene has CDR1 GTSNPN and CDR2 SVGIG (reference sequence). The CDR3 covers 12 residues. The DNA of the CDR3 is TGTGCCTGGAAGGGTAGGGTTTATGAAGCTTTCTTT. Amino acid sequence: CAWKGRVYEAFF.

This clone was counted once. The rearrangement uses TRBV19 and TRBJ2-7; D ambiguous. CDR1 and CDR2 from the germline V gene are LNHDA and SQIVND (reference sequence). The V end lost 0 bases, the J end lost 4 bases, and 13 bases lay between the germline ends. The CDR3 length is 15 residues. The CDR3 region is CASSIDPRPLYEQYF. The CDR3 bases are TGTGCCAGTAGTATAGATCCAAGGCCATTGTACGAGCAGTACTTC.

V and J are TRBV15 and TRBJ1-6; D may be TRBD1 (5 bases). V dropped 1 base and J dropped 0 bases, with 10 bases sitting between them. The germline CDR1 and CDR2 sequences are LNHNV and YYDKDF (reference sequence). The CDR3 runs to 17 residues. Here the CDR3 reads CATSRGGVSSYNSPLHF. CDR3 nucleotide sequence: TGTGCCACCAGCAGAGGGGGGGTAAGCTCCTATAATTCACCCCTCCACTTT.

The chain uses TRBV7-2 and TRBJ2-3, with D unclear. The CDR3 runs 15 residues. V was clipped by 2 bases and J by 0 bases, with 9 bases between them. Germline V lookup: CDR1 SGHTA, CDR2 FQGNSA. CDR3 loop: CASSLYSGSTDTQYF. In nucleotides, the CDR3 is TGTGCCAGCAGCTTATACTCTGGGAGCACAGATACGCAGTATTTT. Full variable domain (remainder filled in from reference TRBV7-2 and TRBJ2-3): GAGVSQSPSNKVTEKGKDVELRCDPISGHTALYWYRQSLGQGLEFLIYFQGNSAPDKSGLPSDRFSAERTGGSVSTLTIQRTQQEDSAVYLCASSLYSGSTDTQYFGPGTRLTVL.

The chain combines TRBV6-4 with TRBJ1-1; 9 bases align to TRBD1. In germline, CDR1 is MRHNA, CDR2 SNTAGT. The CDR3 has 15 residues. The trim removed 7 bases at V and 6 bases at J, leaving 12 bases unmatched. DNA for the CDR3: TGTGCCAGCAAATCGGGGGACAGGGAAGAGGCTGAAGCTTTCTTT. This sequence encodes CASKSGDREEAEAFF.

The chain has TRBV15 and TRBJ1-1; D gene ambiguous. This CDR3 has 13 residues. V dropped 0 bases and J dropped 4 bases, with 6 bases sitting between them. CDR1 LNHNV and CDR2 YYDKDF come from the germline V gene (reference sequence). The CDR3 sequence is CATSRDRSTEAFF. The CDR3 bases are TGTGCCACCAGCAGAGATCGTAGCACTGAAGCTTTCTTT. Supplemented by reference TRBV15 and TRBJ1-1, the full variable domain reads DAMVIQNPRYQVTQFGKPVTLSCSQTLNHNVMYWYQQKSSQAPKLLFHYYDKDFNNEADTPDNFQSRRPNTSFCFLDIRSPGLGDTAMYLCATSRDRSTEAFFGQGTRLTVV.

The DNA of the CDR3 is TGTGCCAGCAGCCCGGGACTAGCGGGGGGTCAGACCCAGTACTTC. Its translation is CASSPGLAGGQTQYF. The chain carries TRBV7-3 and TRBJ2-5; TRBD2 matches 15 bases. The V and J ends lost 5 bases and 6 bases, in that order; junction bases with no gene match: 4. Germline V gene data show CDR1 as SGHTA and CDR2 as FQGTGA. The CDR3 length is 15 residues.

The chain has TRBV7-3 and TRBJ2-2; D possibly corresponds to TRBD1 (6 bases). Trimming removed 4 bases at V and 4 bases at J, with 13 bases between. Germline CDR1 SGHTA, CDR2 FQGTGA. This CDR3 is built from 15 residues. In DNA, the CDR3 is TGTGCCAGCAGCTCTACAGGGCACGGCACCGGGGAGCTGTTTTTT. This codes for CASSSTGHGTGELFF.